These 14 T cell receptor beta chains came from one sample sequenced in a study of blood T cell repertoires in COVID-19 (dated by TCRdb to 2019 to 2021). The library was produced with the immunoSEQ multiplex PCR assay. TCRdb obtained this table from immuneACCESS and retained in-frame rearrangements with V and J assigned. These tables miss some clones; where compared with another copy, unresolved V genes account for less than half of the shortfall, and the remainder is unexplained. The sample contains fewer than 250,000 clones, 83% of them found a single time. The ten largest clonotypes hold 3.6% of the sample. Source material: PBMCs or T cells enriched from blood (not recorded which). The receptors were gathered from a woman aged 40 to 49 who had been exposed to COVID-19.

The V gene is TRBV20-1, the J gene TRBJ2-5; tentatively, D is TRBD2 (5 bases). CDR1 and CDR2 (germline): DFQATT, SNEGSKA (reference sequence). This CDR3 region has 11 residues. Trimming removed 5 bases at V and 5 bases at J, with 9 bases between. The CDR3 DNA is TGCAGTGCTTCGTGGGAGGAGACCCAGTACTTC. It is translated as CSASWEETQYF.

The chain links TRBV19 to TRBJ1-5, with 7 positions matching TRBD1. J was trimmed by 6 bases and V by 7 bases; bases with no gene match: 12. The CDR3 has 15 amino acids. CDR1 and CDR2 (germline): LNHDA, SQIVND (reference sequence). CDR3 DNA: TGTGCCAGTACCTCACTCGGACAGGCAGGTCAGCCCCAGCATTTT. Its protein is CASTSLGQAGQPQHF. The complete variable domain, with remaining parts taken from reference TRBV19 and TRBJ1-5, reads DGGITQSPKYLFRKEGQNVTLSCEQNLNHDAMYWYRQDPGQGLRLIYYSQIVNDFQKGDIAEGYSVSREKKESFPLTVTSAQKNPTAFYLCASTSLGQAGQPQHFGDGTRLSIL.

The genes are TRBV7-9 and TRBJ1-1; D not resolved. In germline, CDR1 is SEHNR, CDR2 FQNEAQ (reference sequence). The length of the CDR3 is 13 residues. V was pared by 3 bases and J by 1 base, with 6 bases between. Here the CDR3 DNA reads TGTGCCAGCAGCTTTCATCAGAACACTGAAGCTTTCTTT. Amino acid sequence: CASSFHQNTEAFF.

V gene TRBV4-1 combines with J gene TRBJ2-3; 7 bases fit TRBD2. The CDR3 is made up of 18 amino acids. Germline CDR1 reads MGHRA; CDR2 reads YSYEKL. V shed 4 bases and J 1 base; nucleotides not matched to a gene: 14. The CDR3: CASSLIGRDYLGTDTQYF. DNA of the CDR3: TGCGCCAGCAGCCTAATAGGCCGGGACTACCTTGGCACAGATACGCAGTATTTT.

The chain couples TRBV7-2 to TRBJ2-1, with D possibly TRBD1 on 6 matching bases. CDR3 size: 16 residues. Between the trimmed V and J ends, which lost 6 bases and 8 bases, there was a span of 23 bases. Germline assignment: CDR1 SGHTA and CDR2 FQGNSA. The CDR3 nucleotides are TGTGCCAGCAGGCCCCAGGGGACCCAATTGGGCGATGAGCAGTTCTTC. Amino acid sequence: CASRPQGTQLGDEQFF.

Here the CDR3 DNA reads TGTGCCAGTAAATGGCGGCAGGTTGAGGGCGAGCAGTACTTC. It yields the protein CASKWRQVEGEQYF. The chain combines TRBV19 with TRBJ2-7, with D perhaps matching TRBD2 (5 bases). This CDR3 region has 14 residues. V lost 7 bases, J lost 6 bases, and 19 bases lay in between. The germline V gene has CDR1 LNHDA and CDR2 SQIVND (reference sequence).

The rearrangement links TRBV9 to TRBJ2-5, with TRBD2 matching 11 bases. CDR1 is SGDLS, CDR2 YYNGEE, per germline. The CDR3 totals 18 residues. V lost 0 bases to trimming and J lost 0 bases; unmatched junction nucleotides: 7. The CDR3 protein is CASSVASSGGTYQETQYF. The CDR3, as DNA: TGTGCCAGCAGCGTAGCGTCTAGCGGGGGGACGTACCAAGAGACCCAGTACTTC. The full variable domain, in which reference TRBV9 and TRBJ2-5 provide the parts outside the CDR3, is DSGVTQTPKHLITATGQRVTLRCSPRSGDLSVYWYQQSLDQGLQFLIQYYNGEERAKGNILERFSAQQFPDLHSELNLSSLELGDSALYFCASSVASSGGTYQETQYFGPGTRLLVL.

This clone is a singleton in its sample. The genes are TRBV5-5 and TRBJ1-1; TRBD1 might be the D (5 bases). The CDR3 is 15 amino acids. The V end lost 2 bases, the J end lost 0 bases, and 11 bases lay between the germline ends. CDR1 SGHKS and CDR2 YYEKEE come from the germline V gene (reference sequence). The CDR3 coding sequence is TGTGCCAGCAGCTTCGGGGGGACCGTGAACACTGAAGCTTTCTTT. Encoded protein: CASSFGGTVNTEAFF.

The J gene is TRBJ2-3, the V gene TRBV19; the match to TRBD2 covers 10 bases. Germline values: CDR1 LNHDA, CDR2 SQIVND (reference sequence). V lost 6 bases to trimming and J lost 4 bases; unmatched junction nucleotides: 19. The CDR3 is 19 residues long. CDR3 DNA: TGTGCCAGTAGCCCTTACCATCGTGCTAGCGGGGGCCGCCCAGATACGCAGTATTTT. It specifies CASSPYHRASGGRPDTQYF.

Written as DNA, the CDR3 is TGTGCCAGCAGCCCCCGGACTAGCGGGGTCAATGAGCAGTTCTTC. Protein product: CASSPRTSGVNEQFF. V usage is TRBV7-3 and J usage is TRBJ2-1; 12 bases line up with TRBD2. CDR1 and CDR2 (germline): SGHTA, FQGTGA. This CDR3 comprises 15 residues. The V segment lost 5 bases and the J segment 6 bases; nucleotides outside the gene matches: 5.

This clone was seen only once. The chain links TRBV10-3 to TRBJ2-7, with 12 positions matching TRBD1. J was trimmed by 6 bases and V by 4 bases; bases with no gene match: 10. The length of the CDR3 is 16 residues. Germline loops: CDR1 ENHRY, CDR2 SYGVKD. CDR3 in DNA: TGTGCCATCAGTGCGGGACAGGGGGCCGAATGGGGCGAGCAGTACTTC. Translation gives CAISAGQGAEWGEQYF.

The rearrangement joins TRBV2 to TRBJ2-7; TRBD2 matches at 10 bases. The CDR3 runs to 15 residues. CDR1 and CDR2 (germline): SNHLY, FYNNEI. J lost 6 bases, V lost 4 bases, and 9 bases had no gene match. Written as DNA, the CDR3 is TGTGCCAGCAGTGCAACCCTAGCGGGGGTATCCGAGCAGTACTTC. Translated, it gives CASSATLAGVSEQYF.

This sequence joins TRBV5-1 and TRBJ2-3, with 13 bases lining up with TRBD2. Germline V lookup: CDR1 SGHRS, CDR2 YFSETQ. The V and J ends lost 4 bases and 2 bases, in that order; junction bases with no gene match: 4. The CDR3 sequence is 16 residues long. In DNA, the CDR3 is TGCGCCAGCAGCACCGGGACTAGCGGGGACACAGATACGCAGTATTTT. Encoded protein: CASSTGTSGDTDTQYF. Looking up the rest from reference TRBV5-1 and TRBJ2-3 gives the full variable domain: KAGVTQTPRYLIKTRGQQVTLSCSPISGHRSVSWYQQTPGQGLQFLFEYFSETQRNKGNFPGRFSGRQFSNSRSEMNVSTLELGDSALYLCASSTGTSGDTDTQYFGPGTRLTVL.

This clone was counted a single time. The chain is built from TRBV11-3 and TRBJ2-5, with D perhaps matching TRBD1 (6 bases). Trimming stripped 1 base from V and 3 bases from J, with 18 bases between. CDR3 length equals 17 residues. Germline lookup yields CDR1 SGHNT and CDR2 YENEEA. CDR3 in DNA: TGTGCCAGCAGCTTAGGGATTCCGGGACAAAGGGAAGAGACCCAGTACTTC. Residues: CASSLGIPGQREETQYF.